This T cell receptor (beta chain) derives from a study of control samples from healthy donors and cancer patients. Method: immunoSEQ multiplex PCR; TCRdb's copy keeps in-frame clones and lacks some. This sample has fewer than 200,000 clones, with about 94% found just once. The CDR3 runs 16 residues. The ends were cut back, 6 bases at V and 4 bases at J, with 22 bases in the middle. Germline V gives CDR1 LNHDA, CDR2 SQIVND (reference sequence). The sample comprised blood. The rearrangement joins TRBV19 to TRBJ2-7, with D possibly being TRBD1 or TRBD2 (5 bases each). This TCR was sampled from a woman aged 55-69 years in good health. The CDR3 DNA sequence: TGTGCCAGTAGCCCGCATTGGGGGACCGAAACTTACGAGCAGTACTTC. Protein: CASSPHWGTETYEQYF.